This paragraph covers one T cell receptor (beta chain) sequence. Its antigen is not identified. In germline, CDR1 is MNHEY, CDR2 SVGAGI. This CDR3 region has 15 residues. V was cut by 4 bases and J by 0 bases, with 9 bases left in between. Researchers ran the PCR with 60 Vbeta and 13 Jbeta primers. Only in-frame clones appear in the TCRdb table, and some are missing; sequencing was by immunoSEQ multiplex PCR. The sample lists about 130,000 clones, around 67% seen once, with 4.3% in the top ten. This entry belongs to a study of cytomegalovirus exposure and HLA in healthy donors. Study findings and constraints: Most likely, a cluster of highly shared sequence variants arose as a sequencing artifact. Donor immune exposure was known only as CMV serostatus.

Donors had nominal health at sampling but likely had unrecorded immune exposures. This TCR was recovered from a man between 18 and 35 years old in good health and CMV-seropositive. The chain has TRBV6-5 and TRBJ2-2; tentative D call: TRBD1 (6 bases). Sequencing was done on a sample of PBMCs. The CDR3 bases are TGTGCCAGCAGTTCCGGGACATCGAACACCGGGGAGCTGTTTTTT. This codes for CASSSGTSNTGELFF.